This T cell receptor (beta chain) was documented in a study of blood T cell repertoires in COVID-19. Study context: The study drew acute and convalescent COVID-19 samples from the United States, Italy and Spain.

Participants came from 24 US areas, aged roughly 18 to 100 years. Participant-given clinical history determined each cohort assignment. In the authors' workflow: Amplified reference gene primers provided the basis for estimating nucleated cell counts. Generated by immunoSEQ multiplex PCR, the TCRdb table keeps only in-frame clones and is missing some. The DNA was the basis for D and trimming; V, J and clone size are from that table. The sample consists of 400,000 to 500,000 clones, roughly 90% of them appearing once. Germline loops: CDR1 SGHTA, CDR2 FQGNSA. V was cut by 1 base and J by 3 bases, with 11 bases left in between. The CDR3 consists of 15 residues.

The clonotype was recovered from a woman in her thirties or forties who had recovered from COVID-19. Sequenced: PBMCs or T cells enriched from blood (not recorded which). This sequence joins TRBV7-2 and TRBJ2-3; D perhaps matches TRBD2 (6 bases). The CDR3 is CASSLGGGKTDTQYF. CDR3 coding DNA: TGTGCCAGCAGCTTAGGTGGCGGGAAAACAGATACGCAGTATTTT.